The present entry profiles one TCR beta chain with its context. This CDR3 comprises 13 residues. The V end lost 5 bases, the J end lost 0 bases, and 5 bases lay between the germline ends. The germline gives CDR1 SGHVT, CDR2 SQSDAQ. The sample comes from a study of control samples from healthy donors and cancer patients. The data were produced by immunoSEQ multiplex PCR, yet TCRdb's version contains in-frame clones alone and is incomplete. The repertoire has 150,000 to 200,000 clones, approximately 92% of them found once; the top ten carry roughly 3.9%. This TCR was sampled from a woman aged 55-69 years in good health. The specimen was blood. The V and J genes are TRBV7-4 and TRBJ1-5; D remains unclear. As DNA, the CDR3 is TGTGCCAGCAGCCCTAATAGCAATCAGCCCCAGCATTTT. This translates into CASSPNSNQPQHF.